This T cell receptor (beta chain) was documented in a study of a mutant IDH1 vaccine in newly diagnosed glioma. The wider study: Treated patients were about 60% male, around 38% female, mean age approximately 41 years. Visits V12 and V13 fell at weeks 35 and 47, respectively. Most patients had received both radiotherapy and temozolomide, the prior options being radiotherapy, temozolomide, or both.

Time point: week 47, end of study. Each dose delivered 300 ug of mutant IDH1 20-mer peptide subcutaneously with imiquimod. There were new WHO grade 3 or 4 astrocytomas in the donors, and these were IDH1-mutant and ATRX-lost. This clone was counted only a few times. Its antigen remains unidentified. Sequenced by immunoSEQ multiplex PCR; TCRdb stores in-frame clones only, minus some. The sample lists more than 50,000 clones, about two thirds occurring once. The V gene's germline CDR1 is SNHLY and CDR2 FYNNEI. The trim removed 6 bases at V and 2 bases at J, leaving 5 bases unmatched. CDR3 size: 14 residues.

This receptor was identified in a man between 35 and 55 years old with glioma. Some clones in this sample may be carry-over from other donors' samples. The chain is built from TRBV2 and TRBJ1-2, with TRBD1 identical over 8 bases. The sequenced sample was peripheral blood mononuclear cells (PBMCs), obtained from a glioma patient whose treatment included an IDH1 peptide vaccine. The CDR3, as DNA: TGTGCCAGCAGCGAGGACAGGGCAAACTATGGCTACACCTTC. It codes for CASSEDRANYGYTF. Variable domain in full (rest from reference TRBV2 and TRBJ1-2): EPEVTQTPSHQVTQMGQEVILRCVPISNHLYFYWYRQILGQKVEFLVSFYNNEISEKSEIFDDQFSVERPDGSNFTLKIRSTKLEDSAMYFCASSEDRANYGYTFGSGTRLTVV.